This is a list of T cell receptor beta chains from one sample in a study of T cells in localized non-small cell lung cancer. The protocol was immunoSEQ multiplex PCR, while the TCRdb copy is restricted to in-frame clones and leaves out a portion. The sample lists roughly 35,000 clones; 85% to 90% were seen once. The sequencing used peripheral blood, collected before any cancer treatment. The receptors stem from a woman aged 35-75 years with stage I lung adenocarcinoma. Each CDR3 is given with its conserved first and last residue. A D gene is named only where the DNA matches it firmly. Some rows have no size entry. The others give once, few or many, or a class for an expanded clone.

TRBJ2-2	TRBV7-6	NA	few	CASSLAGGGHTGELFF	TGTGCCAGCAGCTTAGCAGGGGGTGGTCACACCGGGGAGCTGTTTTTT
TRBJ2-7	TRBV4-1	NA	NA	CASSQDTGTYEQYF	TGCGCCAGCAGCCAAGATACAGGGACGTACGAGCAGTACTTC
TRBJ1-5	TRBV6-1	NA	few	CASSHKGNQPQHF	TGTGCCAGCAGCCATAAGGGAAATCAGCCCCAGCATTTT
TRBJ2-7	TRBV7-9	NA	few	CASSRTSNPYEQYF	TGTGCCAGCAGCCGGACATCAAACCCCTACGAGCAGTACTTC
TRBJ1-6	TRBV12-5	TRBD1	NA	CASGLSGTGGWSNNSPLHF	TGTGCTAGTGGTTTGTCCGGGACAGGGGGCTGGAGCAATAATTCACCCCTCCACTTT
TRBJ2-1	TRBV7-9	NA	NA	CASSPEPALYNEQFF	TGTGCCAGCAGCCCTGAACCAGCTCTCTACAATGAGCAGTTCTTC
TRBJ1-2	TRBV12-5	TRBD1	NA	CASGLGQGVSRYGYTF	TGTGCTAGTGGTTTGGGACAGGGAGTATCTAGATACGGCTACACCTTC
TRBJ2-7	TRBV6-5	TRBD2	NA	CASSSEPGLVWEQYF	TGTGCCAGCAGTTCTGAACCGGGACTAGTGTGGGAGCAGTACTTC
TRBJ1-3	TRBV4-2	TRBD1	few	CASSQDAAGGFGTIYF	TGTGCCAGCAGCCAAGATGCGGCAGGGGGATTCGGCACCATATATTTT
TRBJ2-7	TRBV7-2	TRBD1	NA	CASSPSGGLAYEQYF	TGTGCCAGCAGCCCGTCAGGGGGCCTCGCCTACGAGCAGTACTTC
TRBJ2-7	TRBV18	TRBD2	few	CASSPRLAGAISYEQYF	TGTGCCAGCTCACCACGTCTAGCGGGGGCTATCTCCTACGAGCAGTACTTC
TRBJ1-2	TRBV6-5	NA	NA	CASSYSTVYGYTF	TGTGCCAGCAGTTACTCCACAGTCTATGGCTACACCTTC
TRBJ2-3	TRBV7-2	NA	NA	CASSLVGFRSTDTQYF	TGTGCCAGCAGCTTAGTTGGCTTTAGGAGCACAGATACGCAGTATTTT
TRBJ2-7	TRBV4-3	NA	NA	CASSHFSGTDYEQYF	TGCGCCAGCAGCCATTTTTCCGGGACGGACTACGAGCAGTACTTC
TRBJ1-4	TRBV30	NA	NA	CAWRTGTLATNEKLFF	TGTGCCTGGAGAACCGGGACCCTTGCAACTAATGAAAAACTGTTTTTT
TRBJ1-4	TRBV27	NA	NA	CASSFFGGREEKLFF	TGTGCCAGCAGTTTCTTCGGGGGTCGGGAAGAAAAACTGTTTTTT
TRBJ1-1	TRBV30	TRBD1	NA	CAWSRPGTGRDTEAFF	TGTGCCTGGAGTCGACCCGGGACAGGGAGGGATACTGAAGCTTTCTTT
TRBJ2-3	TRBV5-1	NA	NA	CASSLRRGPLRDTQYF	TGCGCCAGCAGCTTGAGGCGGGGGCCCCTCCGAGATACGCAGTATTTT
TRBJ2-7	TRBV13	NA	NA	CASRRRESRAYKQYF	TGTGCCAGCAGACGCAGGGAATCCAGGGCCTACAAGCAGTACTTC
TRBJ1-2	TRBV7-9	NA	NA	CASSPQGPHYGYTF	TGTGCCAGCAGCCCCCAGGGCCCGCATTACGGCTACACCTTC
TRBJ2-3	TRBV7-2	TRBD2	NA	CASSPPGLAGGTDTQYF	TGTGCCAGCAGCCCTCCCGGACTAGCGGGGGGCACAGATACGCAGTATTTT
TRBJ2-5	TRBV7-2	TRBD2	NA	CASSLGSSVRGGETQYF	TGTGCCAGCAGCTTAGGTTCCTCGGTGCGCGGGGGAGAGACCCAGTACTTC
TRBJ1-3	TRBV30	NA	NA	CAWSVDRHGNTIYF	TGTGCCTGGAGTGTAGACAGGCATGGAAACACCATATATTTT
TRBJ2-5	TRBV11-2	TRBD2	NA	CASSLVGLADAGETQYF	TGTGCCAGCAGCTTAGTCGGACTAGCGGATGCTGGAGAGACCCAGTACTTC
TRBJ2-1	TRBV11-3	NA	NA	CASSPRPGSGSRLDNEQFF	TGTGCCAGCAGCCCCCGCCCCGGGTCTGGTTCGCGCCTGGACAATGAGCAGTTCTTC
TRBJ2-7	TRBV20-1	NA	NA	CSAKGSYEQYF	TGCAGTGCTAAGGGGTCCTACGAGCAGTACTTC
TRBJ1-1	TRBV12-2	NA	NA	CASRLQGCLWGTEAFF	TGTGCAAGTCGCTTACAGGGCTGTTTATGGGGCACTGAAGCTTTCTTT
TRBJ2-2	TRBV30	NA	NA	CAWTGGGRHTGELFF	TGTGCCTGGACGGGGGGCGGGCGCCACACCGGGGAGCTGTTTTTT
TRBJ1-2	TRBV7-8	NA	NA	CASSLGQGAGYTF	TGTGCCAGCAGCTTAGGGCAGGGTGCTGGCTACACCTTC
TRBJ2-3	TRBV7-2	NA	few	CASSFLDTQYF	TGTGCCAGCAGCTTTCTGGATACGCAGTATTTT
TRBJ1-2	TRBV19	NA	NA	CASRYGNGASSYTF	TGTGCCAGTAGGTACGGGAATGGGGCATCGAGCTACACCTTC
TRBJ2-5	TRBV25-1	NA	NA	CASSESQGGVETQYF	TGTGCCAGCAGTGAATCTCAGGGGGGTGTGGAGACCCAGTACTTC
TRBJ1-2	TRBV7-9	NA	once	CASSLALAQSGYTF	TGTGCCAGCAGCTTAGCGCTAGCACAGTCTGGCTACACCTTC
TRBJ2-5	TRBV7-9	TRBD1	NA	CASSFGTVQETQYF	TGTGCCAGCAGCTTCGGGACAGTCCAAGAGACCCAGTACTTC
TRBJ2-1	TRBV7-7	TRBD2	once	CASSSLAGGYNEQFF	TGTGCTAGCAGCTCCCTAGCGGGGGGATACAATGAGCAGTTCTTC
TRBJ2-7	TRBV30	NA	once	CAWSMNHEQYF	TGTGCCTGGAGTATGAACCACGAGCAGTACTTC
TRBJ1-4	TRBV19	NA	NA	CASSIEKSRGIPKLVNEKLFF	TGTGCCAGTAGTATAGAAAAAAGTAGGGGGATACCAAAGTTGGTTAATGAAAAACTGTTTTTT
TRBJ1-3	TRBV27	NA	NA	CASSLVRGPGNTIYF	TGTGCCAGCAGTTTAGTCAGGGGACCTGGAAACACCATATATTTT
TRBJ2-2	TRBV12-1	NA	NA	CASSPRGQGGRSTGELFF	TGTGCCAGCAGCCCCCGGGGACAGGGTGGAAGGAGCACCGGGGAGCTGTTTTTT
TRBJ1-1	TRBV9	NA	NA	CASNSGTEGTEAFF	TGTGCCAGCAACAGTGGTACGGAGGGCACTGAAGCTTTCTTT
TRBJ1-3	TRBV6-6	TRBD1	NA	CASRLLQGATGNTIYF	TGTGCCAGCAGGCTCCTCCAGGGGGCGACTGGAAACACCATATATTTT